This TCR beta chain was obtained from a study of brain T cells in children with intractable seizures. Surgery cases with the highest brain T cell transcript signatures were chosen for sequencing. The protocol was immunoSEQ multiplex PCR, while the TCRdb copy is restricted to in-frame clones and leaves out a portion. Here the sample spans 110,000 or so clones, approximately 94% being singletons. This CDR3 region has 13 residues. CDR1 is SNHLY and CDR2 is FYNNEI in the germline V gene. Unmatched junction bases numbered 6, after V lost 5 bases and J lost 6 bases. Sequencing used peripheral blood, obtained at surgery. The sequence was collected from a boy under two years old with hemimegalencephaly and intractable seizures. This chain links TRBV2 with TRBJ2-7, with 8 bases fitting TRBD1. The CDR3 nucleotides read TGTGCCAGCAGTAGGGACAGGAGGGGCGAGCAGTACTTC. This sequence encodes CASSRDRRGEQYF.